The TCR beta chain described here comes from a study of PD-L1 blockade in urothelial cancer. As for the study in general: The authors examined blood 3 weeks (second dose) and 6 weeks after treatment start.

The repertoire was sequenced with immunoSEQ multiplex PCR; TCRdb's copy has only in-frame clones and lacks some. Counted here are about 88,000 clones, more than 85% occurring once; the ten biggest clones make up 8.5% to 9.5%. The study's findings and limits: In blood sampled pretreatment, TCR clonality below the median predicted better survival.

This clone was counted between two and nine times. Its cognate antigen is unknown. This TCR came from a man aged 55 to 70 with urothelial cancer. This sample comprised PBMCs, obtained around atezolizumab (anti-PD-L1) treatment.

Here the CDR3 DNA reads TGTGCCAGCAGCACGGGCGGGTATACGCAGTATTTT. Protein sequence: CASSTGGYTQYF. The chain employs TRBV7-2 and TRBJ2-3; D perhaps matches TRBD2 (5 bases). This CDR3 is 12 amino acids long. V gave up 5 bases and J gave up 7 bases, with 10 bases separating them. Germline CDR1 and CDR2: SGHTA and FQGNSA.